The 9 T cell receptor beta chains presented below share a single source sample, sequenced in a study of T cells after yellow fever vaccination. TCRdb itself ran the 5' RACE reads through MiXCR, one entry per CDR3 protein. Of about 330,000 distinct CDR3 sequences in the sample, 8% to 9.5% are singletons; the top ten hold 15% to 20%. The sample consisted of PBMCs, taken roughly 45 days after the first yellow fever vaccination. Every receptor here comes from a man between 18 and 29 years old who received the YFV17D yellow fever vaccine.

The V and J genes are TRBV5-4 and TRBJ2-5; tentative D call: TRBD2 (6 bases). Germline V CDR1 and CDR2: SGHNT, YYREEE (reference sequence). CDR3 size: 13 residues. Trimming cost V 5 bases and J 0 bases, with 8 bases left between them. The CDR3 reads CASSREYQETQYF. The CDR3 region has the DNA TGTGCCAGCAGTCGGGAGTACCAAGAGACCCAGTACTTC.

The CDR3 sequence: CAISPTENNEKLFF. CDR3 coding DNA: TGTGCCATCAGTCCGACAGAGAACAATGAAAAACTGTTTTTT. The chain combines TRBV10-3 with TRBJ1-4; D possibly corresponds to TRBD1 (5 bases). Germline loops: CDR1 ENHRY, CDR2 SYGVKD. Between the trimmed V and J ends, which lost 5 bases and 5 bases, there was a span of 12 bases. The CDR3 has 14 residues.

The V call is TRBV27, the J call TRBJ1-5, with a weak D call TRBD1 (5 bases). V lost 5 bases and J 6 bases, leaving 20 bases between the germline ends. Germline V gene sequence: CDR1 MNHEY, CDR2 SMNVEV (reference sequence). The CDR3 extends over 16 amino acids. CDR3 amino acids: CASSPLGGYLVQPQHF. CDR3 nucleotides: TGTGCCAGCAGTCCACTTGGGGGATACTTAGTTCAGCCCCAGCATTTT.

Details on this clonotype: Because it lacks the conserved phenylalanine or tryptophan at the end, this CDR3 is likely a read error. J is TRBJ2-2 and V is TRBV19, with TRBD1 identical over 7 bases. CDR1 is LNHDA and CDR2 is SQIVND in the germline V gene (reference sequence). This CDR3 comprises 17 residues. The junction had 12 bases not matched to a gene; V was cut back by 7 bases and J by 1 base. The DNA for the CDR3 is TGTGCCAGTACGTTAGACTCCGGGACAGTGAACACCGGGGAGCTGTTTATT. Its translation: CASTLDSGTVNTGELFI.

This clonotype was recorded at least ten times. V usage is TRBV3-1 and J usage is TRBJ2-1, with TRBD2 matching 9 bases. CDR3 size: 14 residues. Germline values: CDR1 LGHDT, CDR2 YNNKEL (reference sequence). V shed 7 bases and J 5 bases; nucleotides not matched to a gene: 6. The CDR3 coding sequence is TGTGCCAGCAAAGCGGGGGGAGGCAACAATGAGCAGTTCTTC. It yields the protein CASKAGGGNNEQFF.

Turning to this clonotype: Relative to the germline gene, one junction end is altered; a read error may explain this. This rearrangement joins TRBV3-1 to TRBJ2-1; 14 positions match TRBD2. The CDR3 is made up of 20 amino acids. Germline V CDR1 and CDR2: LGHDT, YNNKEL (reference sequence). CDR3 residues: CACSQGLTSGGAPSYNEQFF. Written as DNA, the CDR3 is TGTGCCTGCAGCCAAGGCCTGACTAGCGGGGGGGCCCCATCCTACAATGAGCAGTTCTTC.

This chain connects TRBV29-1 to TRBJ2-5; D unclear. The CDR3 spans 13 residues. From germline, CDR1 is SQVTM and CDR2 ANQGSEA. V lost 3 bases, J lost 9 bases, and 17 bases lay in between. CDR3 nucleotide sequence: TGCAGCGTTGACGCCTCCAGGCATCTGGCCCAGTACTTC. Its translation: CSVDASRHLAQYF.

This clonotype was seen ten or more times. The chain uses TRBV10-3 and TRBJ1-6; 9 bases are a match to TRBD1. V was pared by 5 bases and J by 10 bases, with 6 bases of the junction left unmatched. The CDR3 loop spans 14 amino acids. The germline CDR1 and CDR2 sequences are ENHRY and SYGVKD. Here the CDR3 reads CAISPGTGNSPLHF. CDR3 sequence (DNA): TGTGCCATCAGTCCCGGGACAGGGAACTCACCCCTCCACTTT.

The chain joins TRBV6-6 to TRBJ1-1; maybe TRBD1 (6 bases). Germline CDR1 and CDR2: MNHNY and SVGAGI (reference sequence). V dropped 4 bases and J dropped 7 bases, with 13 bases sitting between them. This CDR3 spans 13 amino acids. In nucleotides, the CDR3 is TGTGCCAGCAGTTTAGGGGGAACGTTTGAAGCTTTCTTT. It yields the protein CASSLGGTFEAFF.